This T cell receptor (beta chain) was captured in a study of blood T cell repertoires in COVID-19. Authors' data handling: Amplification from reference gene primers served as the basis for estimated nucleated cell counts. Measured with immunoSEQ multiplex PCR; TCRdb has only the in-frame clones, and not every one. The DNA gave D and trimming, while V, J and clone size come from that table. The sample contains some 320,000 clones, roughly 85% of which appear only once. CDR3 length: 18 residues. V lost 2 bases to trimming and J lost 8 bases, with 22 bases between them. Germline values: CDR1 LNHDA, CDR2 SQIVND (reference sequence).

The sample taken for sequencing was peripheral blood. V gene TRBV19 combines with J gene TRBJ1-6; a possible D gene is TRBD1 (6 bases). This TCR was recovered from a human donor in a cohort sampled during active COVID-19. The CDR3 DNA reads TGTGCCAGTAGTATAATAGGGCTAGAAGACAGGCGTGATTCACCCCTCCACTTT. Encoded protein: CASSIIGLEDRRDSPLHF.